These 29 T cell receptor beta chains were all obtained from the same sample, sequenced in a study of blood T cell repertoires in COVID-19. Using immunoSEQ multiplex PCR, the repertoire was profiled, and TCRdb retains in-frame clones only, with some absent. The profile shows 250,000 to 350,000 clones, 87% of them singletons. Material: PBMCs or T cells enriched from blood (not recorded which). The receptors come from a woman in her twenties or thirties who had recovered from COVID-19.

The chain links TRBV7-3 to TRBJ1-6; TRBD1 might be the D (5 bases). This CDR3 is built from 13 residues. CDR1 and CDR2 (germline): SGHTA, FQGTGA. The V end was cut by 2 bases, the J end by 9 bases, with 8 bases between. The CDR3 sequence: CASSLGRASPLHF. CDR3 sequence (DNA): TGTGCCAGCAGCTTAGGCAGGGCTTCACCCCTCCACTTT. Full variable domain (missing parts from reference TRBV7-3 and TRBJ1-6): GAGVSQTPSNKVTEKGKYVELRCDPISGHTALYWYRQSLGQGPEFLIYFQGTGAADDSGLPNDRFFAVRPEGSVSTLKIQRTERGDSAVYLCASSLGRASPLHFGNGTRLTVT.

The gene calls are TRBV7-8 and TRBJ2-5; 14 nucleotides match TRBD2. The CDR3 consists of 16 residues. The ends lost 6 bases at V and 4 bases at J; junction bases unmatched: 7. Germline V gives CDR1 SGHVS, CDR2 FQNEAQ. CDR3 residues: CASSSTSGGGLETQYF. Written as DNA, the CDR3 is TGTGCCAGCAGTTCGACTAGCGGGGGGGGGTTAGAGACCCAGTACTTC.

Of note for this clone: Other DNA sequences within the sample encode an identical CDR3. The J gene is TRBJ2-2, the V gene TRBV7-9; D might be TRBD2 (5 bases). The germline V gene encodes CDR1 SEHNR and CDR2 FQNEAQ (reference sequence). The CDR3 covers 13 residues. Trimming took off 5 bases at V and 4 bases at J, with 8 bases between the two ends. The CDR3 sequence: CASSPGGTGELFF. The CDR3 DNA sequence: TGTGCCAGCAGCCCCGGAGGCACCGGGGAGCTGTTTTTT.

The chain combines TRBV20-1 with TRBJ1-1; D gene ambiguous. The CDR3 spans 11 residues. Trimming pared 6 bases from V and 6 bases from J, leaving 11 bases between. The V gene's germline CDR1 is DFQATT and CDR2 SNEGSKA (reference sequence). CDR3 protein: CSATRTAEAFF. The CDR3 nucleotides are TGCAGTGCCACCCGGACTGCTGAAGCTTTCTTT.

The chain combines TRBV9 with TRBJ2-3; D may be TRBD2 (6 bases). In germline, CDR1 is SGDLS, CDR2 YYNGEE. This CDR3 has 17 residues. The V end was cut by 3 bases, the J end by 0 bases, with 17 bases between. The CDR3 reads CASSDPRWGTSTDTQYF. CDR3 in DNA: TGTGCCAGCAGCGATCCGAGGTGGGGGACTAGCACAGATACGCAGTATTTT. Full variable domain (outside the CDR3, taken from reference TRBV9 and TRBJ2-3): DSGVTQTPKHLITATGQRVTLRCSPRSGDLSVYWYQQSLDQGLQFLIQYYNGEERAKGNILERFSAQQFPDLHSELNLSSLELGDSALYFCASSDPRWGTSTDTQYFGPGTRLTVL.

In its sample, this clone was seen a few times. This chain uses TRBV12-3 or TRBV12-4 with TRBJ1-1; 10 positions agree with TRBD1. The CDR3 has 13 residues. Germline trimming cut 7 bases from V and 11 bases from J; bases unmatched to any gene: 10. The CDR3 bases are TGTGCCAGCACCGGACAGGGGGAGATGCTGGCTTTCTTT. The encoded protein is CASTGQGEMLAFF.

The V gene is TRBV4-2, the J gene TRBJ1-2; a possible D gene is TRBD1 (6 bases). CDR1 LGHNA and CDR2 YNFKEQ come from the germline V gene. V was clipped by 0 bases and J by 10 bases, with 12 bases between them. The CDR3 sequence is 13 residues long. CDR3 nucleotides: TGTGCCAGCAGCCAAGACAGGGACAACTACTACACCTTC. This codes for CASSQDRDNYYTF.

The chain recombines TRBV9 with TRBJ2-5; TRBD2 matches 9 bases. The ends lost 6 bases at V and 4 bases at J; junction bases unmatched: 13. The CDR3 is 16 residues long. Germline V gene lookup returns CDR1 SGDLS and CDR2 YYNGEE. The CDR3 here is CASTTGGAGGRETQYF. In DNA, the CDR3 is TGTGCCAGCACGACAGGAGGGGCGGGGGGGCGAGAGACCCAGTACTTC. The full variable domain, in which reference TRBV9 and TRBJ2-5 provide the parts outside the CDR3, is DSGVTQTPKHLITATGQRVTLRCSPRSGDLSVYWYQQSLDQGLQFLIQYYNGEERAKGNILERFSAQQFPDLHSELNLSSLELGDSALYFCASTTGGAGGRETQYFGPGTRLLVL.

V and J are TRBV3-1 (or the pseudogene TRBV3-2) and TRBJ1-6, with D maybe TRBD1 (6 bases). CDR3 length equals 14 residues. Germline V gives CDR1 LGHDT, CDR2 YNNKEL (reference sequence). V was shortened by 4 bases and J by 9 bases, with 13 bases between the two germline ends. The CDR3 region has the DNA TGTGCCAGCAGCCTCGGGGGGCGGGTTTCACCCCTCCACTTT. Protein: CASSLGGRVSPLHF.

Only a few counts were recorded for this clone. The J gene is TRBJ1-1, the V gene TRBV4-1, with D possibly being TRBD1 (6 bases). Germline V lookup: CDR1 MGHRA, CDR2 YSYEKL. This CDR3 comprises 17 residues. V lost 2 bases and J lost 1, with 17 bases in between. The CDR3 nucleotides are TGCGCCAGCAGCCAAAAGGGGTCCTTGGACAGGAACACTGAAGCTTTCTTT. It codes for CASSQKGSLDRNTEAFF.

The V call is TRBV5-4, the J call TRBJ2-7, with TRBD1 as a possible D gene (6 bases). Germline V gene sequence: CDR1 SGHNT, CDR2 YYREEE (reference sequence). Deletions cut 4 bases from V and 6 bases from J, with 17 bases between. The CDR3 loop spans 14 amino acids. The CDR3 region is CASSGIQGKGEQYF. CDR3 DNA: TGTGCCAGCAGCGGTATACAGGGAAAGGGCGAGCAGTACTTC.

CDR3 DNA sequence: TGTGCCAGCAGTGCTAGCAACAGGGGGGCGATTTCACCCCTCCACTTT. This encodes CASSASNRGAISPLHF. The gene calls are TRBV3-1 (or the pseudogene TRBV3-2) and TRBJ1-6, with 8 nucleotides matching TRBD1. Losses at the gene ends were 6 bases for V and 9 bases for J; bases not matched to a gene: 13. This CDR3 contains 16 residues. The germline CDR1 and CDR2 sequences are LGHDT and YNNKEL (reference sequence).

This chain uses TRBV6-5 with TRBJ1-5; 10 bases are a match to TRBD1. V gave up 6 bases and J gave up 6 bases; unmatched junction bases: 8. The CDR3 runs to 15 residues. Germline-derived CDR1 and CDR2 are MNHEY and SVGAGI. The CDR3 DNA follows: TGTGCCAGCAGCTCAGACAGGGGGCGCGTTCAGCCCCAGCATTTT. The encoded protein is CASSSDRGRVQPQHF.

CDR3 nucleotides: TGTGCCTGGAGTCGGGACACCTACTATGGCTACACCTTC. This gives the protein CAWSRDTYYGYTF. The V and J genes are TRBV30 and TRBJ1-2, with a possible D match to TRBD1 (6 bases). The length of the CDR3 is 13 residues. Between the trimmed V and J ends, which lost 2 bases and 3 bases, there was a span of 10 bases. The germline V gene encodes CDR1 GTSNPN and CDR2 SVGIG (reference sequence).

This chain joins TRBV25-1 and TRBJ1-2, with D possibly matching TRBD1 (6 bases). This CDR3 has 13 residues. Germline CDR1 and CDR2: MGHDK and SYGVNS. Between the trimmed V and J ends, which lost 4 bases and 4 bases, there was a span of 10 bases. In DNA, the CDR3 is TGTGCCAGCAGTGCCAACAGGGTCTATGGCTACACCTTC. This gives the protein CASSANRVYGYTF.

The chain couples TRBV9 to TRBJ1-6; TRBD1 matches at 8 bases. The CDR3 has 14 residues. Germline CDR1 and CDR2: SGDLS and YYNGEE. Trimming cost V 3 bases and J 10 bases; bases outside gene matches: 6. This CDR3 reads CASSAGQGSSPLHF. Here the CDR3 DNA reads TGTGCCAGCAGCGCCGGACAGGGTTCATCACCCCTCCACTTT.

This clone was observed once. The V call is TRBV6-2 or TRBV6-3, the J call TRBJ2-2; D not certain. Germline lookup yields CDR1 MNHEY and CDR2 SVGEGT. This CDR3 comprises 13 residues. V was clipped by 4 bases and J by 4 bases, with 7 bases between them. Here the CDR3 DNA reads TGTGCCAGCAGTTCCCCGGGCACCGGGGAGCTGTTTTTT. Protein sequence: CASSSPGTGELFF.

This clone was seen just once. CDR3: CASRGSYGYTF. The CDR3 nucleotides are TGTGCCAGCAGAGGGAGCTATGGCTACACCTTC. J is TRBJ1-2 and V is TRBV6-5; D unclear. The V end was cut by 6 bases, the J end by 4 bases, with 6 bases between. Germline V gene sequence: CDR1 MNHEY, CDR2 SVGAGI. This CDR3 spans 11 amino acids.

This chain joins TRBV30 and TRBJ1-2; D is ambiguous. This CDR3 is built from 13 residues. CDR1 and CDR2 (germline): GTSNPN, SVGIG (reference sequence). V lost 1 base to trimming and J lost 8 bases, with 14 bases between them. Written as DNA, the CDR3 is TGTGCCTGGAGTGCGGGCCGATCGGGAGGCTACACCTTC. This codes for CAWSAGRSGGYTF.

This clone has just one count. This chain links TRBV5-1 with TRBJ1-2, with 11 bases matching TRBD1. Germline assignment: CDR1 SGHRS and CDR2 YFSETQ. V was pared by 0 bases and J by 0 bases, with 7 bases of the junction left unmatched. The CDR3 has 18 amino acids. The CDR3: CASSLATGTGGSNYGYTF. The CDR3 nucleotides are TGCGCCAGCAGCTTGGCGACCGGGACAGGGGGTTCTAACTATGGCTACACCTTC.

The rearrangement links TRBV13 to TRBJ1-2; D gene uncertain. Trimming stripped 6 bases from V and 10 bases from J, with 21 bases between. The CDR3 loop spans 14 amino acids. Germline V gene sequence: CDR1 PRHDT, CDR2 FYEKMQ (reference sequence). The CDR3 nucleotides are TGTGCCAGCAGGGGATACGGGAGTTCATCCGACTACACCTTC. This gives the protein CASRGYGSSSDYTF.

The chain employs TRBV2 and TRBJ1-6; D remains ambiguous. Germline V lookup: CDR1 SNHLY, CDR2 FYNNEI. The germline V and J ends were trimmed by 2 bases and 0 bases, with 11 bases remaining between them. The CDR3 has 17 amino acids. The CDR3 DNA sequence: TGTGCCAGCAGTGAATCTCTGTCGAGCTCCTATAATTCACCCCTCCACTTT. Translated: CASSESLSSSYNSPLHF.

The gene calls are TRBV5-1 and TRBJ2-5; 7 bases are shared with TRBD2. The CDR3 contains 16 residues. V gave up 0 bases and J gave up 5 bases; unmatched junction bases: 10. Germline-derived CDR1 and CDR2 are SGHRS and YFSETQ. The chain's CDR3 is CASSLDPGGNGETQYF. DNA of the CDR3: TGCGCCAGCAGCTTGGATCCGGGGGGAAACGGGGAGACCCAGTACTTC. The full variable domain, with the rest looked up from reference TRBV5-1 and TRBJ2-5, is KAGVTQTPRYLIKTRGQQVTLSCSPISGHRSVSWYQQTPGQGLQFLFEYFSETQRNKGNFPGRFSGRQFSNSRSEMNVSTLELGDSALYLCASSLDPGGNGETQYFGPGTRLLVL.

This rearrangement joins TRBV19 to TRBJ1-4; no reliable D call. Per germline, CDR1 LNHDA and CDR2 SQIVND (reference sequence). The CDR3 is 13 amino acids. Trimming removed 4 bases at V and 14 bases at J, with 17 bases between. The CDR3 loop is CASSTSRGERLFF. In nucleotides, the CDR3 is TGTGCCAGTAGTACCTCCAGAGGAGAGAGGCTGTTTTTT.

In its sample, this clone was seen a few times. V and J are TRBV30 and TRBJ2-3; D unclear. This CDR3 contains 15 residues. Trimming pared 1 base from V and 6 bases from J, leaving 17 bases between. Germline-derived CDR1 and CDR2 are GTSNPN and SVGIG (reference sequence). In nucleotides, the CDR3 is TGTGCCTGGAGTGGAACGGGTATTGCTTTCGATACGCAGTATTTT. As protein: CAWSGTGIAFDTQYF.

This clone was observed a handful of times. The rearrangement joins TRBV7-3 to TRBJ1-3; D is unclear. CDR3 length: 14 residues. Germline V gives CDR1 SGHTA, CDR2 FQGTGA. With 5 bases removed from V and 0 bases from J, the gap between germline ends came to 8 bases. The CDR3: CASSASSSGNTIYF. The DNA of the CDR3 is TGTGCCAGCAGCGCTTCCAGCTCTGGAAACACCATATATTTT.

The chain combines TRBV7-2 with TRBJ2-1; D ambiguous. Trimming removed 5 bases at V and 9 bases at J, with 20 bases between. Per germline, CDR1 SGHTA and CDR2 FQGNSA. The CDR3 covers 15 residues. The CDR3: CASSPDSFLRGEQFF. The CDR3, as DNA: TGTGCCAGCAGCCCCGACTCGTTCCTCCGCGGTGAGCAGTTCTTC.

This clone was recorded once. This rearrangement joins TRBV9 to TRBJ1-3; 9 bases line up with TRBD1. The CDR3 loop spans 15 amino acids. Per the germline V gene, CDR1 is SGDLS and CDR2 is YYNGEE. With 4 bases clipped from V and 4 bases from J, the junction kept 6 bases outside the gene matches. CDR3 sequence (DNA): TGTGCCAGCAGCACGACAGGGGGATCCGGAAACACCATATATTTT. It yields the protein CASSTTGGSGNTIYF.

The rearrangement joins TRBV9 to TRBJ2-7, with D possibly TRBD1 on 8 matching bases. The germline CDR1 and CDR2 sequences are SGDLS and YYNGEE. This CDR3 is built from 14 residues. V lost 4 bases and J lost 6, with 17 bases in between. CDR3 loop: CASSPRTGRGEQYF. The CDR3 coding sequence is TGTGCCAGCAGCCCCAGGACAGGGAGGGGCGAGCAGTACTTC.